The clone carrying this T cell receptor (beta chain) was picked up one time. Its antigen is unknown. These data are taken from a study of cytomegalovirus exposure and HLA in healthy donors. Overall study: The Caucasian-associated ancestry cluster held roughly 84% of 398 genotyped donors.

PCR amplification relied on 60 Vbeta primers (plus 13 Jbeta primers). Clones were sequenced by immunoSEQ multiplex PCR, and TCRdb holds only the in-frame ones, with some missing. The table records 65,000 to 95,000 clones, about 77% of them present only once. Trimming took 0 bases from V and 7 from J; bases not matched to a gene: 10. The CDR3 length is 16 residues. The V gene's germline CDR1 is SGHNT and CDR2 YYREEE (reference sequence). Study findings and constraints: Cytomegalovirus status, reportedly, was diagnosed with high specificity and sensitivity by the classifier.

The chain links TRBV5-4 to TRBJ2-4, with 7 positions matching TRBD2. The sequenced material came from PBMCs. The receptor was isolated from a male donor in good health and CMV-seropositive. DNA for the CDR3: TGTGCCAGCAGCTTGGAGTTGGCGGGAGTCGGTAACATTCAGTACTTC. This codes for CASSLELAGVGNIQYF.